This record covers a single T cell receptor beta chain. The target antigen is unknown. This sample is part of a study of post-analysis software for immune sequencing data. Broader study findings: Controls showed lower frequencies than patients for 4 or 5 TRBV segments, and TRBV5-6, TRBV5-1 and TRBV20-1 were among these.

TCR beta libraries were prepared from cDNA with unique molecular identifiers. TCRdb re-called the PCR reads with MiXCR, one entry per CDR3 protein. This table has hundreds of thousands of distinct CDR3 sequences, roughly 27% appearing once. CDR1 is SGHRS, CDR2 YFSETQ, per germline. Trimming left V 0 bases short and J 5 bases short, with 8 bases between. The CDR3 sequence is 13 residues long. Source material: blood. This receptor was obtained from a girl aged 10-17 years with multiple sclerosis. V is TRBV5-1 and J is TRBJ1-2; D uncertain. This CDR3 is CASSLDDKYGYTF. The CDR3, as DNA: TGCGCCAGCAGCTTGGATGACAAATATGGCTACACCTTC.